A single sample gave rise to the 27 T cell receptor beta chains below, sequenced in a study of blood T cell repertoires in COVID-19. Clones were read by immunoSEQ multiplex PCR, and TCRdb kept only the in-frame ones, dropping some. The data show some 120,000 clones, about 89% seen once. What was sequenced was peripheral blood. Every receptor here comes from a human donor with acute or convalescent COVID-19. The donor label of this sample is uncertain.

The chain combines TRBV11-3 with TRBJ2-7, with TRBD2 identical over 7 bases. Losses at the gene ends were 6 bases for V and 4 bases for J; bases not matched to a gene: 6. The length of the CDR3 is 13 residues. CDR1 and CDR2 from the germline V gene are SGHNT and YENEEA. The CDR3 bases are TGTGCCAGCAGTTTGGGGGGGGAGTACGAGCAGTACTTC. Protein: CASSLGGEYEQYF.

Here the CDR3 reads CASSPQNREKLFF. CDR3 in DNA: TGTGCCAGCAGCCCCCAAAATCGGGAAAAACTGTTTTTT. The V and J genes are TRBV5-4 and TRBJ1-4; D is unresolved. CDR1 and CDR2 from the germline V gene are SGHNT and YYREEE (reference sequence). CDR3 length: 13 residues. V was cut by 4 bases and J by 8 bases, with 12 bases left in between.

The chain joins TRBV4-3 to TRBJ1-5; unclear D gene. This CDR3 contains 15 residues. Germline V lookup: CDR1 LGHNA, CDR2 YSLEER. With 1 base removed from V and 2 bases from J, the gap between germline ends came to 9 bases. For the CDR3, the DNA is TGCGCCAGCAGCCAAGTTTTCGGGGGCAATCAGCCCCAGCATTTT. It encodes CASSQVFGGNQPQHF.

This clone was detected only once. V and J are TRBV11-2 and TRBJ2-7; D possibly corresponds to TRBD2 (5 bases). The CDR3 has 14 residues. V was clipped by 2 bases and J by 6 bases, with 14 bases between them. CDR1 is SGHAT, CDR2 FQNNGV, per germline. CDR3 protein: CASSLLSGPAEQYF. For the CDR3, the DNA is TGTGCCAGCAGCTTACTCAGCGGTCCCGCCGAGCAGTACTTC.

CDR3 sequence reads: CASSLLLAGSTDTQYF. CDR3 bases: TGTGCCAGCAGCTTGCTACTAGCGGGAAGCACAGATACGCAGTATTTT. The chain couples TRBV5-8 to TRBJ2-3; 10 nucleotides line up with TRBD2. CDR3 size: 16 residues. The V segment lost 1 base and the J segment 0 bases; nucleotides outside the gene matches: 2. The germline V gene encodes CDR1 SGHTS and CDR2 YDEGEE.

This sequence joins TRBV28 and TRBJ1-2, with TRBD1 matching 9 bases. Trimming cost V 6 bases and J 4 bases; bases outside gene matches: 9. This CDR3 comprises 15 residues. Germline CDR1 reads MDHEN; CDR2 reads SYDVKM. Written as DNA, the CDR3 is TGTGCCAGCAGCCTGGGACAGGGTCCGGGCTATGGCTACACCTTC. Amino acid sequence: CASSLGQGPGYGYTF.

The genes are TRBV7-2 and TRBJ2-3; D possibly corresponds to TRBD1 (6 bases). The CDR3 extends over 14 amino acids. CDR1 is SGHTA and CDR2 is FQGNSA in the germline V gene. V was pared by 4 bases and J by 3 bases, with 11 bases between. The CDR3 loop reads CASSWDKETDTQYF. The CDR3 DNA reads TGTGCCAGCAGCTGGGACAAGGAAACAGATACGCAGTATTTT.

This chain connects TRBV19 to TRBJ2-7; weak D call: TRBD1 (5 bases). V gave up 3 bases and J gave up 6 bases, with 12 bases separating them. This CDR3 region has 13 residues. From germline, CDR1 is LNHDA and CDR2 SQIVND (reference sequence). The CDR3 nucleotides read TGTGCCAGTAGTATTACAGGCGTCGGCGAGCAGTACTTC. Its protein is CASSITGVGEQYF.

This clone was detected once. The J gene is TRBJ1-2, the V gene TRBV11-3; 9 nucleotides agree with TRBD1. The CDR3 is 15 amino acids. CDR1 is SGHNT and CDR2 is YENEEA in the germline V gene. V gave up 6 bases and J gave up 2 bases; unmatched junction bases: 7. CDR3 loop: CASRQGAGPNYGYTF. CDR3 DNA sequence: TGTGCCAGCAGACAGGGGGCAGGGCCCAACTATGGCTACACCTTC.

The gene calls are TRBV10-3 and TRBJ1-6; 7 bases fit TRBD1. This CDR3 is 12 amino acids long. V was clipped by 7 bases and J by 7 bases; unmatched bases: 1. CDR1 and CDR2 from the germline V gene are ENHRY and SYGVKD. The CDR3 coding sequence is TGTGCCATCAAGACAGGGAATTCACCCCTCCACTTT. Its protein is CAIKTGNSPLHF.

The gene calls are TRBV11-2 and TRBJ2-2, with TRBD2 matching 7 bases. Looked up from germline, CDR1 is SGHAT and CDR2 is FQNNGV. V trimming: 5 bases; J trimming: 2 bases; junction bases outside the gene matches: 5. There are 15 residues in the CDR3. CDR3 sequence reads: CASSQLARNTGELFF. The CDR3 DNA reads as TGTGCCAGCAGCCAACTAGCGCGAAACACCGGGGAGCTGTTTTTT.

This chain links TRBV7-2 with TRBJ1-5; no reliable D call. Germline V gene sequence: CDR1 SGHTA, CDR2 FQGNSA. The CDR3 is made up of 16 amino acids. The V gene lost 2 bases and the J gene lost 7 bases, with 18 bases spanning the gap. The CDR3: CASSLHRVGSGQPQHF. The CDR3 DNA follows: TGTGCCAGCAGCTTACATCGGGTAGGGTCGGGGCAGCCCCAGCATTTT.

The V call is TRBV4-1, the J call TRBJ2-1; perhaps TRBD2 as D (5 bases). V shed 6 bases and J shed 0 bases, with 12 bases lying between them. This CDR3 has 15 amino acids. Germline V gene sequence: CDR1 MGHRA, CDR2 YSYEKL. The CDR3 here is CASRFTRFSYNEQFF. The DNA of the CDR3 is TGCGCCAGCAGGTTCACTAGATTCTCCTACAATGAGCAGTTCTTC.

The chain joins TRBV6-5 to TRBJ1-3; TRBD1 is a possible D gene (5 bases). CDR3 length: 13 residues. The V end was cut by 5 bases, the J end by 2 bases, with 7 bases between. Germline V gene data show CDR1 as MNHEY and CDR2 as SVGAGI. In DNA, the CDR3 is TGTGCCAGCAGTCCGGACACTGGAAACACCATATATTTT. Its translation: CASSPDTGNTIYF.

The chain links TRBV7-9 to TRBJ2-5, with TRBD2 matching 8 bases. Germline assignment: CDR1 SEHNR and CDR2 FQNEAQ (reference sequence). The junction had 6 bases not matched to a gene; V was cut back by 4 bases and J by 5 bases. There are 14 residues in the CDR3. In DNA, the CDR3 is TGTGCCAGCAGCTCCAGCGGGAGTTGGGAGACCCAGTACTTC. Amino acid sequence: CASSSSGSWETQYF.

This chain uses TRBV19 with TRBJ1-2; the match to TRBD1 covers 8 bases. Germline CDR1 and CDR2: LNHDA and SQIVND (reference sequence). The CDR3 has 14 residues. V lost 6 bases and J lost 5; bases outside the gene matches: 8. CDR3 amino acids: CASRRLDREYGYTF. The CDR3 bases are TGTGCCAGTAGACGCCTGGACAGGGAATATGGCTACACCTTC.

This chain links TRBV10-3 with TRBJ2-2; D gene unclear. Trimming pared 0 bases from V and 1 base from J, leaving 6 bases between. The germline CDR1 and CDR2 sequences are ENHRY and SYGVKD. CDR3 length: 15 amino acids. The CDR3 region has the DNA TGTGCCATCAGTGAGTCGACAAGGAACACCGGGGAGCTGTTTTTT. This sequence encodes CAISESTRNTGELFF.

The gene calls are TRBV5-1 and TRBJ2-2; TRBD1 is a possible D gene (6 bases). This CDR3 region has 14 residues. Trimming removed 5 bases at V and 6 bases at J, with 14 bases between. The germline CDR1 and CDR2 sequences are SGHRS and YFSETQ. CDR3 DNA: TGCGCCAGCAGGCCTACAGGGAGCGCCGGGGAGCTGTTTTTT. It specifies CASRPTGSAGELFF.

The CDR3: CASRQREGRLFF. The CDR3 DNA is TGTGCCAGCAGACAACGAGAGGGGAGGCTGTTTTTT. V gene TRBV3-1 (or the pseudogene TRBV3-2) combines with J gene TRBJ1-4; D might be TRBD1 (5 bases). The germline gives CDR1 LGHDT, CDR2 YNNKEL (reference sequence). V shed 6 bases and J shed 14 bases, with 16 bases lying between them. This CDR3 region has 12 residues.

The CDR3 spells CATSAGGDYGYTF. The CDR3 DNA follows: TGTGCCACCAGTGCCGGGGGGGACTATGGCTACACCTTC. The V and J genes are TRBV24-1 and TRBJ1-2; D perhaps matches TRBD1 (5 bases). Trimming took off 5 bases at V and 3 bases at J, with 9 bases between the two ends. The CDR3 contains 13 residues. Per germline, CDR1 KGHDR and CDR2 SFDVKD.

The rearrangement links TRBV4-3 to TRBJ1-5; D is unclear. This CDR3 spans 15 amino acids. Germline V CDR1 and CDR2: LGHNA, YSLEER. Trimming stripped 0 bases from V and 2 bases from J, with 8 bases between. DNA for the CDR3: TGCGCCAGCAGCCAAGATAGCGGGGGCAATCAGCCCCAGCATTTT. Protein: CASSQDSGGNQPQHF.

This clone was found a few times. This chain connects TRBV28 to TRBJ2-7; the match to TRBD2 covers 11 bases. Losses at the gene ends were 6 bases for V and 4 bases for J; bases not matched to a gene: 5. There are 14 residues in the CDR3. The germline V gene encodes CDR1 MDHEN and CDR2 SYDVKM. Here the CDR3 reads CASSPSGRSYEQYF. CDR3 in DNA: TGTGCCAGCAGCCCTAGCGGGAGGTCTTACGAGCAGTACTTC.

V is TRBV28 and J is TRBJ1-5; D not resolved. The CDR3 covers 13 residues. V shed 11 bases and J shed 7 bases, with 18 bases lying between them. Germline V gene sequence: CDR1 MDHEN, CDR2 SYDVKM. CDR3 residues: CAWRGGQGQPQHF. CDR3 nucleotide sequence: TGTGCCTGGCGGGGTGGGCAAGGCCAGCCCCAGCATTTT.

The chain links TRBV7-2 to TRBJ2-7; TRBD2 matches at 7 bases. From germline, CDR1 is SGHTA and CDR2 FQGNSA. V lost 5 bases, J lost 3 bases, and 10 bases stayed unmatched. This CDR3 comprises 15 residues. For the CDR3, the DNA is TGTGCCAGCAGCATCTCGGCTAGCGGAGTCTACGAGCAGTACTTC. Protein product: CASSISASGVYEQYF.

This chain joins TRBV6-2 or TRBV6-3 and TRBJ2-1; 7 bases map to TRBD1. J was trimmed by 0 bases and V by 4 bases; bases with no gene match: 3. The CDR3 totals 15 residues. Germline CDR1 MNHEY, CDR2 SVGEGT. The CDR3: CASSSGQSSYNEQFF. The CDR3 nucleotides read TGTGCCAGCAGTTCGGGACAGAGCTCCTACAATGAGCAGTTCTTC.

The chain couples TRBV4-1 to TRBJ2-5, with D possibly matching TRBD2 (6 bases). The V and J ends lost 4 bases and 4 bases respectively, with 19 bases between them. The CDR3 extends over 16 amino acids. Looked up from germline, CDR1 is MGHRA and CDR2 is YSYEKL. CDR3 protein: CASSRTVVGGGETQYF. The CDR3 nucleotides read TGCGCCAGCAGCCGGACGGTTGTGGGGGGAGGAGAGACCCAGTACTTC.

The chain carries TRBV6-5 and TRBJ1-5, with 7 nucleotides matching TRBD1. J gave up 7 bases and V 6 bases, and 12 bases lay outside the gene matches. Germline loops: CDR1 MNHEY, CDR2 SVGAGI. This CDR3 has 15 amino acids. CDR3 in amino acids: CASRLSRQGSQPQHF. The DNA of the CDR3 is TGTGCCAGCAGACTCAGTCGACAGGGCAGCCAGCCCCAGCATTTT.